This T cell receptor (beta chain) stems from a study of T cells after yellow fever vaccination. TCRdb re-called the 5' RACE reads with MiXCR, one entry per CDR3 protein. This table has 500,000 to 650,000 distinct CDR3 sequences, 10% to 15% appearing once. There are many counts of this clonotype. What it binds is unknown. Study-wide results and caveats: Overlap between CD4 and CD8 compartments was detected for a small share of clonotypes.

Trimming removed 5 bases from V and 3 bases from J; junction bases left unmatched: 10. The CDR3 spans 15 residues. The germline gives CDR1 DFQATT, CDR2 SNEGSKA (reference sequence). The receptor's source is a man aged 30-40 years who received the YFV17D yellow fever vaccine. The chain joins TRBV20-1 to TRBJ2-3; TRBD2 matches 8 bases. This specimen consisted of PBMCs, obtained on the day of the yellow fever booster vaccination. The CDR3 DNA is TGCAGTGCTTCACGCGGGACTAGTGGGACAGATACGCAGTATTTT. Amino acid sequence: CSASRGTSGTDTQYF.